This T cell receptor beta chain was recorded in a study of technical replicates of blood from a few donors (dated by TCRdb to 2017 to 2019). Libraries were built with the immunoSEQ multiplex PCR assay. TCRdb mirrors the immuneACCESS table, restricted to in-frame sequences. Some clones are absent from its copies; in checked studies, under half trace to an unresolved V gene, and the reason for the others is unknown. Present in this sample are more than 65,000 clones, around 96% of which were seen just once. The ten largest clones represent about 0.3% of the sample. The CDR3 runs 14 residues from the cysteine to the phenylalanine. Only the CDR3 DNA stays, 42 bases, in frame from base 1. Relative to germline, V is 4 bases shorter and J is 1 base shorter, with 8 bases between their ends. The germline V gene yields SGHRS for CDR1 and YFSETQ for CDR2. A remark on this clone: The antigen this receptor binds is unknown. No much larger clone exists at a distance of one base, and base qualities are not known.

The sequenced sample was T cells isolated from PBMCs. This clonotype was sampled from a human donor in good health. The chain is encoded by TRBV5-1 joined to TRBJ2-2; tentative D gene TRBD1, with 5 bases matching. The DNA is TGCGCCAGCAGCACCGGACAGAACACCGGGGAGCTGTTTTTT. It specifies CASSTGQNTGELFF.